The 21 T cell receptor beta chains presented below share a single source sample, sequenced in a study of shared clonotypes between healthy human individuals. Sequenced by immunoSEQ multiplex PCR; TCRdb stores in-frame clones only, minus some. The data hold approximately 250,000 clones, with just over 65% observed a single time. The sequenced sample was memory CD4+ T cells sorted from blood. Subset reported: CD45RA-negative fraction. These receptors came from a man younger than 40 in good health.

Only one count was recorded for this clone. J is TRBJ1-3 and V is TRBV7-2; tentatively, D is TRBD1 (5 bases). The CDR3 length is 15 residues. With 5 bases removed from V and 2 bases from J, the gap between germline ends came to 13 bases. CDR1 and CDR2 (germline): SGHTA, FQGNSA. This chain's CDR3 is CASSRFQGTGNTIYF. CDR3 nucleotides: TGTGCCAGCAGCCGGTTTCAGGGAACTGGAAACACCATATATTTT.

The V gene is TRBV4-2, the J gene TRBJ2-4, with 8 positions matching TRBD1. After removal of 0 bases from V and 1 base from J, the junction contained 5 bases not matched to a gene. The CDR3 is 17 amino acids. Germline values: CDR1 LGHNA, CDR2 YNFKEQ. The CDR3, as DNA: TGTGCCAGCAGCCAAGATCAGCAGGGGGCGGCCAAAAACATTCAGTACTTC. Encoded protein: CASSQDQQGAAKNIQYF.

This clone was seen many times. This sequence joins TRBV7-9 and TRBJ2-5, with TRBD2 as a possible D gene (6 bases). Trimming pared 5 bases from V and 3 bases from J, leaving 22 bases between. The V gene's germline CDR1 is SEHNR and CDR2 FQNEAQ (reference sequence). The CDR3 totals 17 residues. CDR3 sequence reads: CASSRGVGGVGKETQYF. CDR3 nucleotides: TGTGCCAGCAGCCGAGGGGTCGGGGGAGTTGGAAAAGAGACCCAGTACTTC. The full variable domain, its missing parts supplied by reference TRBV7-9 and TRBJ2-5, is DTGVSQNPRHKITKRGQNVTFRCDPISEHNRLYWYRQTLGQGPEFLTYFQNEAQLEKSRLLSDRFSAERPKGSFSTLEIQRTEQGDSAMYLCASSRGVGGVGKETQYFGPGTRLLVL.

This chain joins TRBV4-2 and TRBJ2-6, with 10 bases lining up with TRBD2. The V gene end was trimmed by 1 base and the J gene end by 0 bases; junction bases not matched to a gene: 3. Germline V CDR1 and CDR2: LGHNA, YNFKEQ. This CDR3 spans 18 amino acids. CDR3 sequence reads: CASSQVSGRTSGANVLTF. The CDR3 nucleotides are TGTGCCAGCAGCCAAGTTAGCGGGAGGACCTCTGGGGCCAACGTCCTGACTTTC.

This clone was counted ten times or more. The same CDR3 arises from other DNA sequences in this sample as well. V gene TRBV2 combines with J gene TRBJ2-1; TRBD2 aligns across 9 bases. There are 15 residues in the CDR3. V gave up 6 bases and J gave up 1 base; unmatched junction bases: 4. In germline, CDR1 is SNHLY, CDR2 FYNNEI. CDR3 amino acids: CASSRSGGSYNEQFF. The CDR3 DNA is TGTGCCAGCAGCCGGAGCGGGGGGTCCTACAATGAGCAGTTCTTC. The whole variable domain, filled in from reference TRBV2 and TRBJ2-1, reads EPEVTQTPSHQVTQMGQEVILRCVPISNHLYFYWYRQILGQKVEFLVSFYNNEISEKSEIFDDQFSVERPDGSNFTLKIRSTKLEDSAMYFCASSRSGGSYNEQFFGPGTRLTVL.

This clone was counted ten times or more. This chain links TRBV7-2 with TRBJ2-2; 9 bases match TRBD1. CDR1 is SGHTA and CDR2 is FQGNSA in the germline V gene. CDR3 length: 15 residues. V lost 5 bases to trimming and J lost 6 bases; unmatched junction nucleotides: 7. The CDR3 nucleotides read TGTGCCAGCAGCCCACGGACAGGGGATGCCGGGGAGCTGTTTTTT. Residues: CASSPRTGDAGELFF.

The rearrangement links TRBV2 to TRBJ2-5; the D gene is possibly TRBD2 (6 bases). CDR3 length equals 14 residues. The germline V gene has CDR1 SNHLY and CDR2 FYNNEI. Trimming took 1 base from V and 2 from J, leaving 8 bases between them. The CDR3 DNA reads TGTGCCAGCAGTGAAGTGGGAGGACAAGAGACCCAGTACTTC. Translated: CASSEVGGQETQYF.

This chain uses TRBV28 with TRBJ2-7; D possibly corresponds to TRBD1 (5 bases). Germline V gene lookup returns CDR1 MDHEN and CDR2 SYDVKM. This CDR3 is built from 14 residues. Trimming removed 7 bases at V and 1 base at J, with 14 bases between. The CDR3 here is CASMSTTASYEQYF. The CDR3 nucleotides are TGTGCCAGCATGTCAACGACAGCATCCTACGAGCAGTACTTC. Full variable domain (outside the CDR3, taken from reference TRBV28 and TRBJ2-7): DVKVTQSSRYLVKRTGEKVFLECVQDMDHENMFWYRQDPGLGLRLIYFSYDVKMKEKGDIPEGYSVSREKKERFSLILESASTNQTSMYLCASMSTTASYEQYFGPGTRLTVT.

This clone was recorded at least ten times. The rearrangement links TRBV6-1 to TRBJ1-3; D unclear. V was pared by 1 base and J by 4 bases, with 2 bases between. The V gene's germline CDR1 is MNHNS and CDR2 SASEGT. This CDR3 comprises 12 residues. The CDR3 region is CASSEVGNTIYF. The CDR3 DNA follows: TGTGCCAGCAGTGAAGTAGGAAACACCATATATTTT.

The V gene is TRBV13, the J gene TRBJ2-7; D uncertain. CDR3 length equals 13 residues. Deletions cut 5 bases from V and 3 bases from J, with 11 bases between. Germline CDR1 PRHDT, CDR2 FYEKMQ (reference sequence). The CDR3 reads CASSSGSVYEQYF. CDR3 coding DNA: TGTGCCAGCAGCAGTGGATCGGTCTACGAGCAGTACTTC.

This clone was picked up one time. The chain uses TRBV7-9 and TRBJ1-4; TRBD1 matches at 7 bases. Germline CDR1 and CDR2: SEHNR and FQNEAQ (reference sequence). The length of the CDR3 is 16 residues. V gave up 5 bases and J gave up 4 bases; unmatched junction bases: 10. The CDR3: CASSTPRDSYNEKLFF. In DNA, the CDR3 is TGTGCCAGCAGCACACCCAGGGACAGTTATAATGAAAAACTGTTTTTT.

The chain uses TRBV7-9 and TRBJ2-2; D possibly corresponds to TRBD2 (6 bases). V lost 0 bases and J lost 2, with 10 bases in between. This CDR3 contains 16 residues. Germline-derived CDR1 and CDR2 are SEHNR and FQNEAQ (reference sequence). The CDR3 loop is CASSLAGGGNTGELFF. The CDR3 coding sequence is TGTGCCAGCAGCTTAGCTGGGGGAGGTAACACCGGGGAGCTGTTTTTT.

Regarding this clone: This sample includes further DNA sequences coding for the same CDR3. The rearrangement links TRBV6-5 to TRBJ2-7, with 13 bases that match TRBD2. J lost 4 bases, V lost 6 bases, and 6 bases had no gene match. CDR1 and CDR2 from the germline V gene are MNHEY and SVGAGI. The CDR3 spans 15 residues. The CDR3 is CASRLGLAGVYEQYF. CDR3 bases: TGTGCCAGCAGACTCGGACTAGCGGGAGTGTACGAGCAGTACTTC.

This clone has more than one count but fewer than ten. V and J are TRBV27 and TRBJ2-7; tentative D call: TRBD1 (5 bases). The CDR3 loop spans 12 amino acids. Germline values: CDR1 MNHEY, CDR2 SMNVEV (reference sequence). V lost 2 bases and J lost 3, with 5 bases in between. The CDR3 DNA reads as TGTGCCAGCAGTTTAAGGGGCTACGAGCAGTACTTC. This codes for CASSLRGYEQYF.

The V gene is TRBV5-5, the J gene TRBJ2-7, with 9 bases aligning to TRBD2. Germline trimming cut 4 bases from V and 5 bases from J; bases unmatched to any gene: 10. CDR1 is SGHKS, CDR2 YYEKEE, per germline (reference sequence). CDR3 length: 15 amino acids. CDR3 protein: CASSPELAGLNEQYF. CDR3 sequence (DNA): TGTGCCAGCAGCCCTGAGCTAGCGGGACTCAACGAGCAGTACTTC.

This clone was counted between two and nine times. The CDR3 sequence is CASSLQGTYNEQFF. CDR3 DNA sequence: TGTGCCAGCAGTTTACAGGGAACCTACAATGAGCAGTTCTTC. V usage is TRBV28 and J usage is TRBJ2-1; a weak D match, TRBD1 (5 bases). Germline V gives CDR1 MDHEN, CDR2 SYDVKM. Trimming removed 2 bases from V and 2 bases from J, with 7 bases in between. The CDR3 is made up of 14 amino acids.

This clone was observed a handful of times. This rearrangement joins TRBV7-2 to TRBJ2-5; 12 bases map to TRBD2. Germline V gene lookup returns CDR1 SGHTA and CDR2 FQGNSA. The CDR3 extends over 19 amino acids. J lost 3 bases, V lost 7 bases, and 18 bases had no gene match. The DNA for the CDR3 is TGTGCCAGCACCCTATACCCGGGACTAGCGGGCCTCCAGAAAGAGACCCAGTACTTC. Residues: CASTLYPGLAGLQKETQYF.

This clone was seen a single time. The chain joins TRBV5-6 to TRBJ2-7; weak D call: TRBD2 (6 bases). The germline V gene has CDR1 SGHDT and CDR2 YYEEEE. Trimming removed 4 bases from V and 0 bases from J, with 11 bases in between. The CDR3 length is 14 residues. This CDR3 is CASSRRGHSYEQYF. CDR3 DNA: TGTGCCAGCAGCCGGCGGGGCCACTCCTACGAGCAGTACTTC.

Here the CDR3 reads CASSTGTGRGKLFF. CDR3 DNA sequence: TGTGCCAGCAGCACAGGGACAGGGCGCGGAAAACTGTTTTTT. The chain couples TRBV6-5 to TRBJ1-4, with 9 bases aligning to TRBD1. Germline loops: CDR1 MNHEY, CDR2 SVGAGI. V lost 6 bases and J lost 10; bases outside the gene matches: 9. CDR3 size: 14 residues.

Only a few counts were recorded for this clone. The V gene is TRBV5-1, the J gene TRBJ2-6; D gene unclear. V gave up 0 bases and J gave up 5 bases, with 9 bases separating them. CDR3 size: 15 residues. Germline CDR1 is SGHRS and CDR2 is YFSETQ. The CDR3 is CASSLERPWANVLTF. In DNA form, the CDR3 reads TGCGCCAGCAGCTTGGAACGGCCTTGGGCCAACGTCCTGACTTTC.

This clone is a singleton in its sample. The J gene is TRBJ2-5, the V gene TRBV2; D tentatively fits TRBD1 or TRBD2 (6 bases each). Germline V gene data show CDR1 as SNHLY and CDR2 as FYNNEI. The CDR3 has 13 residues. Between the trimmed V and J ends, which lost 8 bases and 7 bases, there was a span of 17 bases. The CDR3 coding sequence is TGTGCCAGCCACGAGGGGGGCGGGACGACCCAGTACTTC. It is translated as CASHEGGGTTQYF.